The 30 T cell receptor beta chains below were found in one sample sequenced in a study of cytomegalovirus exposure and HLA in healthy donors. The PCR had 60 Vbeta and 13 Jbeta primers. Only in-frame clones appear in the TCRdb table, and some are missing; sequencing was by immunoSEQ multiplex PCR. The sample has tens of thousands of clones, 76% seen once. Material: PBMCs. The receptors originated from a male donor in good health and CMV-seronegative.

The V and J genes are TRBV28 and TRBJ1-2, with D perhaps TRBD1 (5 bases). Germline V gene sequence: CDR1 MDHEN, CDR2 SYDVKM. The CDR3 is made up of 14 amino acids. With 2 bases removed from V and 0 bases from J, the gap between germline ends came to 7 bases. The CDR3 coding sequence is TGTGCCAGCAGTTTAGACAGAACTAACTATGGCTACACCTTC. Its translation: CASSLDRTNYGYTF.

This clone showed up just a few times. The CDR3 loop is CASSPSTGSRDQPQHF. DNA of the CDR3: TGTGCCAGCTCACCATCCACCGGGTCCAGAGATCAGCCCCAGCATTTT. The V and J genes are TRBV18 and TRBJ1-5, with D uncertain. The germline V gene has CDR1 KGHSH and CDR2 LQKENI. Trimming left V 2 bases short and J 5 bases short, with 16 bases between. This CDR3 spans 16 amino acids.

The chain employs TRBV30 and TRBJ2-2; 8 nucleotides line up with TRBD1. From germline, CDR1 is GTSNPN and CDR2 SVGIG (reference sequence). CDR3 size: 13 residues. With 5 bases clipped from V and 4 bases from J, the junction kept 3 bases outside the gene matches. The CDR3 DNA sequence: TGTGCCTGGGGACAGGGATCCACCGGGGAGCTGTTTTTT. This gives the protein CAWGQGSTGELFF.

Comment on this clone: One end of the junction does not line up with germline, which may come from a read error. The V gene is TRBV7-2, the J gene TRBJ2-3; 9 nucleotides match TRBD2. The CDR3 runs to 16 residues. Germline-derived CDR1 and CDR2 are SGHTA and FQGNSA. The CDR3 sequence is CVSSLAGGGAGDTQYF. CDR3 nucleotide sequence: TGTGTCAGCAGCTTAGCCGGCGGGGGGGCAGGAGATACGCAGTATTTT.

For this clone: Relative to the germline gene, one junction end is altered; a read error may explain this. The sample has other DNA sequences that encode this CDR3 too. The chain recombines TRBV28 with TRBJ1-5; 7 nucleotides align to TRBD1. The CDR3 extends over 15 amino acids. Germline V gene data show CDR1 as MDHEN and CDR2 as SYDVKM. The chain's CDR3 is CASRQYGQVTVSQHF. CDR3 DNA sequence: TGTGCCAGCAGACAGTATGGACAGGTCACTGTGTCCCAGCACTTT. Using reference TRBV28 and TRBJ1-5 for the parts outside the CDR3, the full variable domain is DVKVTQSSRYLVKRTGEKVFLECVQDMDHENMFWYRQDPGLGLRLIYFSYDVKMKEKGDIPEGYSVSREKKERFSLILESASTNQTSMYLCASRQYGQVTVSQHFGDGTRLSIL.

The chain is built from TRBV7-3 and TRBJ2-6; D remains ambiguous. Looked up from germline, CDR1 is SGHTA and CDR2 is FQGTGA. V shed 1 base and J shed 0 bases, with 10 bases lying between them. This CDR3 contains 17 residues. DNA of the CDR3: TGTGCCAGCAGCTTAAGCAGTTCCCTCTCTGGGGCCAACGTCCTGACTTTC. This translates into CASSLSSSLSGANVLTF.

This chain connects TRBV23-1 to TRBJ1-1; no reliable D call. Being an ORF, TRBV23-1 has a function that is uncertain. The length of the CDR3 is 13 residues. V was cut by 6 bases and J by 4 bases, with 12 bases left in between. The CDR3 nucleotides read TGCGCCAGCAGCGCACCACCGGGCACTGAAGCTTTCTTT. Its protein product is CASSAPPGTEAFF.

The chain has TRBV7-9 and TRBJ2-1, with TRBD2 matching 12 bases. The CDR3 contains 18 residues. Germline assignment: CDR1 SEHNR and CDR2 FQNEAQ (reference sequence). With V trimmed by 5 bases and J by 2 bases, 10 bases remained unmatched. The CDR3, as DNA: TGTGCCAGCAGCCCGTGGGGGACTAGCGGGTTGGCCTACAATGAGCAGTTCTTC. Translating it yields CASSPWGTSGLAYNEQFF. The variable domain in full, completed from reference TRBV7-9 and TRBJ2-1, reads DTGVSQNPRHKITKRGQNVTFRCDPISEHNRLYWYRQTLGQGPEFLTYFQNEAQLEKSRLLSDRFSAERPKGSFSTLEIQRTEQGDSAMYLCASSPWGTSGLAYNEQFFGPGTRLTVL.

CDR3 region: CASSQVLARSRETQYF. The DNA for the CDR3 is TGTGCCAGCAGCCAAGTACTAGCCCGAAGCAGGGAGACCCAGTACTTC. The chain links TRBV14 to TRBJ2-5; possible D gene TRBD2, 6 bases. The germline gives CDR1 SGHDN, CDR2 FVKESK. The V end was cut by 1 base, the J end by 5 bases, with 17 bases between. The CDR3 loop spans 16 amino acids.

The rearrangement uses TRBV7-8 and TRBJ1-2; 9 nucleotides match TRBD1. Germline V CDR1 and CDR2: SGHVS, FQNEAQ. The CDR3 consists of 14 residues. V lost 3 bases, J lost 8 bases, and 7 bases stayed unmatched. CDR3 sequence (DNA): TGTGCCAGCAGCTTGGCCGGGACAGGGAGAGGCTACACCTTC. This codes for CASSLAGTGRGYTF.

The chain employs TRBV19 and TRBJ1-5, with 11 bases fitting TRBD1. After removal of 2 bases from V and 5 bases from J, the junction contained 14 bases not matched to a gene. CDR1 is LNHDA and CDR2 is SQIVND in the germline V gene (reference sequence). This CDR3 is built from 19 residues. CDR3 coding DNA: TGTGCCAGTAGTATAAGCTGGACAGGGGGCACGGGTCCTCATCAGCCCCAGCATTTT. Its protein product is CASSISWTGGTGPHQPQHF.

This sequence joins TRBV28 and TRBJ1-6; 9 bases line up with TRBD1. Germline V CDR1 and CDR2: MDHEN, SYDVKM. The V gene end was trimmed by 6 bases and the J gene end by 7 bases; junction bases not matched to a gene: 4. The CDR3 runs 14 residues. CDR3 nucleotide sequence: TGTGCCAGCAGGACCGGGACAGGGAATTCACCCCTCCACTTT. This encodes CASRTGTGNSPLHF.

The genes are TRBV7-9 and TRBJ2-3, with a possible D match to TRBD2 (5 bases). The ends were cut back, 1 base at V and 9 bases at J, with 8 bases in the middle. The CDR3 covers 12 residues. Germline lookup yields CDR1 SEHNR and CDR2 FQNEAQ (reference sequence). The CDR3 nucleotides are TGTGCCAGCAGCTTAGACCGGGGAACGCAGTATTTT. Translated: CASSLDRGTQYF.

This chain joins TRBV2 and TRBJ2-3, with a tentative D call TRBD2 (6 bases). The germline CDR1 and CDR2 sequences are SNHLY and FYNNEI. Between the trimmed V and J ends, which lost 5 bases and 4 bases, there was a span of 10 bases. The CDR3 extends over 13 amino acids. The CDR3 here is CASSWGVSDTQYF. The CDR3 DNA reads TGTGCCAGCAGTTGGGGGGTTTCAGATACGCAGTATTTT.

This chain connects TRBV7-3 to TRBJ1-2; TRBD1 matches at 7 bases. Germline lookup yields CDR1 SGHTA and CDR2 FQGTGA. The junction had 14 bases not matched to a gene; V was cut back by 5 bases and J by 5 bases. CDR3 length equals 16 residues. CDR3 DNA: TGTGCCAGCAGCCCAGGGGGGATGGGAGACAAATATGGCTACACCTTC. It specifies CASSPGGMGDKYGYTF.

This chain links TRBV18 with TRBJ2-7, with 7 bases lining up with TRBD1. Unmatched junction bases numbered 3, after V lost 5 bases and J lost 2 bases. Germline V gives CDR1 KGHSH, CDR2 LQKENI. The CDR3 has 13 residues. In DNA form, the CDR3 reads TGTGCCAGCTCAAGGGACAGTGCCTACGAGCAGTACTTC. Amino acid sequence: CASSRDSAYEQYF.

The V call is TRBV18, the J call TRBJ1-1; tentative D call: TRBD1 (6 bases). The V gene's germline CDR1 is KGHSH and CDR2 LQKENI. The CDR3 is made up of 15 amino acids. The V and J ends lost 1 base and 3 bases respectively, with 12 bases between them. CDR3 nucleotide sequence: TGTGCCAGCTCACCACGCACAGGGAGCGACACTGAAGCTTTCTTT. Protein sequence: CASSPRTGSDTEAFF.

This chain uses TRBV19 with TRBJ1-1; D remains unclear. From germline, CDR1 is LNHDA and CDR2 SQIVND (reference sequence). The CDR3 is 11 amino acids. V was shortened by 9 bases and J by 10 bases, with 15 bases between the two germline ends. CDR3 coding DNA: TGTGCCAGCGGTGGGAGGCGCGGAGCTTTCTTT. It yields the protein CASGGRRGAFF. Filled out from reference TRBV19 and TRBJ1-1, the complete variable domain reads DGGITQSPKYLFRKEGQNVTLSCEQNLNHDAMYWYRQDPGQGLRLIYYSQIVNDFQKGDIAEGYSVSREKKESFPLTVTSAQKNPTAFYLCASGGRRGAFFGQGTRLTVV.

The chain combines TRBV9 with TRBJ1-1; TRBD1 is a possible D gene (6 bases). This CDR3 is 15 amino acids long. V was cut by 1 base and J by 5 bases, with 15 bases left in between. Germline V lookup: CDR1 SGDLS, CDR2 YYNGEE. As DNA, the CDR3 is TGTGCCAGCAGCGTATTTTCACAGGGATCGACTGAAGCTTTCTTT. Translated: CASSVFSQGSTEAFF.

The chain uses TRBV4-3 and TRBJ2-1, with 11 bases fitting TRBD2. V lost 4 bases and J lost 6; bases outside the gene matches: 11. The CDR3 runs 17 residues. Germline loops: CDR1 LGHNA, CDR2 YSLEER. The CDR3 bases are TGCGCCAGCAGCCGTGGTAGCGGGAGGGGTCTATTCAATGAGCAGTTCTTC. It encodes CASSRGSGRGLFNEQFF.

The chain is built from TRBV2 and TRBJ2-1, with TRBD2 matching 8 bases. CDR3 length: 19 amino acids. Germline CDR1 SNHLY, CDR2 FYNNEI. Trimming removed 0 bases from V and 0 bases from J; junction bases left unmatched: 10. The CDR3 DNA sequence: TGTGCCAGCAGTGAAGCGCTTGGTAGCGGGACGAGCTCCTACAATGAGCAGTTCTTC. Translation gives CASSEALGSGTSSYNEQFF.

In its sample, this clone was seen once. CDR3 in DNA: TGTGCCAGCAGTGAATGGGGCGGGAGTATTATCGGGTGGCAGTTCTTC. Translating gives CASSEWGGSIIGWQFF. J is TRBJ2-1 and V is TRBV6-1; 7 bases match TRBD2. Germline values: CDR1 MNHNS, CDR2 SASEGT. V lost 2 bases and J lost 12; bases outside the gene matches: 16. The CDR3 sequence is 16 residues long.

V is TRBV29-1 and J is TRBJ2-7; D possibly corresponds to TRBD1 (5 bases). The CDR3 totals 11 residues. V dropped 6 bases and J dropped 3 bases, with 9 bases sitting between them. Germline-derived CDR1 and CDR2 are SQVTM and ANQGSEA. The CDR3 protein is CSVRDGYEQYF. The CDR3 coding sequence is TGCAGCGTCAGGGATGGCTACGAGCAGTACTTC.

This clone has just a few counts. The chain combines TRBV6-5 with TRBJ2-1, with 8 bases lining up with TRBD1. V dropped 1 base and J dropped 8; count of bases not matched to a gene: 10. Germline CDR1 MNHEY, CDR2 SVGAGI. The CDR3 consists of 16 residues. The CDR3 loop is CASSYFRGQDSHEQFF. CDR3 coding DNA: TGTGCCAGCAGTTACTTCAGGGGGCAGGACTCGCATGAGCAGTTCTTC.

This clone was picked up a small number of times. This chain links TRBV29-1 with TRBJ1-1; TRBD1 might be the D (6 bases). The germline CDR1 and CDR2 sequences are SQVTM and ANQGSEA. V was cut by 2 bases and J by 4 bases, with 14 bases left in between. The CDR3 covers 14 residues. The CDR3 DNA follows: TGCAGCGTTGAAATGAGGGGGAAGGGCACTGAAGCTTTCTTT. Its translation: CSVEMRGKGTEAFF.

This clone has more than one count but fewer than ten. The J gene is TRBJ2-1, the V gene TRBV9, with TRBD2 matching 11 bases. CDR1 SGDLS and CDR2 YYNGEE come from the germline V gene. V shed 2 bases and J 7 bases; nucleotides not matched to a gene: 17. The CDR3 is 19 residues long. CDR3 amino acids: CASSVPGTSGTRSLNEQFF. The DNA of the CDR3 is TGTGCCAGCAGCGTCCCCGGGACTAGCGGTACTAGATCCTTAAATGAGCAGTTCTTC. The full variable domain, completed using reference TRBV9 and TRBJ2-1, is DSGVTQTPKHLITATGQRVTLRCSPRSGDLSVYWYQQSLDQGLQFLIQYYNGEERAKGNILERFSAQQFPDLHSELNLSSLELGDSALYFCASSVPGTSGTRSLNEQFFGPGTRLTVL.

The chain combines TRBV5-1 with TRBJ1-6; the D is unclear. V gave up 0 bases and J gave up 9 bases, with 10 bases separating them. The CDR3 sequence is 14 residues long. From germline, CDR1 is SGHRS and CDR2 YFSETQ. The CDR3 loop reads CASSLGQDFSPLHF. In DNA, the CDR3 is TGCGCCAGCAGCTTGGGGCAGGACTTTTCACCCCTCCACTTT.

The V and J genes are TRBV19 and TRBJ1-3, with 8 bases matching TRBD1. The junction had 5 bases not matched to a gene; V was cut back by 10 bases and J by 0 bases. The CDR3 length is 14 residues. Looked up from germline, CDR1 is LNHDA and CDR2 is SQIVND (reference sequence). CDR3 in amino acids: CATTGQASGNTIYF. The CDR3 coding sequence is TGTGCCACCACGGGACAGGCCTCTGGAAACACCATATATTTT. The variable domain in full, with the rest retrieved from reference TRBV19 and TRBJ1-3, is DGGITQSPKYLFRKEGQNVTLSCEQNLNHDAMYWYRQDPGQGLRLIYYSQIVNDFQKGDIAEGYSVSREKKESFPLTVTSAQKNPTAFYLCATTGQASGNTIYFGEGSWLTVV.

This chain connects TRBV5-1 to TRBJ1-1; TRBD1 agrees at 8 bases. This CDR3 has 14 residues. Germline CDR1 reads SGHRS; CDR2 reads YFSETQ. V lost 4 bases, J lost 10 bases, and 12 bases stayed unmatched. CDR3: CASSQTGAGLGAFF. The CDR3 DNA reads TGCGCCAGCAGCCAGACAGGGGCGGGGTTGGGAGCTTTCTTT. Variable domain in full (rest from reference TRBV5-1 and TRBJ1-1): KAGVTQTPRYLIKTRGQQVTLSCSPISGHRSVSWYQQTPGQGLQFLFEYFSETQRNKGNFPGRFSGRQFSNSRSEMNVSTLELGDSALYLCASSQTGAGLGAFFGQGTRLTVV.

A few counts support this clone. This chain uses TRBV7-9 with TRBJ1-1, with 8 bases fitting TRBD1. The CDR3 extends over 13 amino acids. The V and J ends lost 5 bases and 10 bases, in that order; junction bases with no gene match: 9. Germline V gene sequence: CDR1 SEHNR, CDR2 FQNEAQ (reference sequence). Written as DNA, the CDR3 is TGTGCCAGCAGCGCGGGACAGGCGCTATCAGCTTTCTTT. It translates to CASSAGQALSAFF.